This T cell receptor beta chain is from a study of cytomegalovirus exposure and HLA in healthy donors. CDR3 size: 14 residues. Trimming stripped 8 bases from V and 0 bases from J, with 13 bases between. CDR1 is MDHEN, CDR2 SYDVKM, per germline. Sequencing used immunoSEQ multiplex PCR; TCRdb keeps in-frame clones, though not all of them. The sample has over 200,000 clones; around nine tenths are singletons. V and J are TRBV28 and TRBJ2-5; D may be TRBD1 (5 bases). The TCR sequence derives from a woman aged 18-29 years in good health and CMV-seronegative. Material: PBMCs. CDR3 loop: CASGFRQYQETQYF. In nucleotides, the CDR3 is TGTGCCAGCGGATTTAGACAGTACCAAGAGACCCAGTACTTC.